This TCR beta chain was retrieved from a study of T cells after posttransplantation cyclophosphamide. Study-wide results and limits: Later post-transplant blood repertoires were often dominated by donor CD8+ memory clones. Blood and skin or GI T cell repertoires showed limited TRB overlap.

This related bone marrow graft donor gave peripheral blood on the day of marrow donation. Here immunoSEQ multiplex PCR was the method, and the copy in TCRdb shows in-frame clones only, minus some. The sample holds more than 20,000 clones, 73% seen once. About this clone: Its antigen is currently unknown.

V was clipped by 6 bases and J by 5 bases, with 20 bases between them. The CDR3 consists of 15 residues. Per the germline V gene, CDR1 is GTSNPN and CDR2 is SVGIG (reference sequence). The chain couples TRBV30 to TRBJ1-5, with D possibly being TRBD1 (6 bases). The sequencing sample was made of memory CD4+ T cells sorted from PBMCs. The receptor comes from a woman aged 55-69 years in good health, CMV-negative, and a related stem cell transplant donor. The CDR3 coding sequence is TGTGCCTGTGAGAACACAGGGCGCGGATATCAGCCCCAGCATTTT. Residues: CACENTGRGYQPQHF.